This T cell receptor (beta chain) was found in a study of cytomegalovirus exposure and HLA in healthy donors. This CDR3 comprises 15 residues. Unmatched junction bases numbered 5, after V lost 4 bases and J lost 6 bases. Germline V gene lookup returns CDR1 SNHLY and CDR2 FYNNEI. Points from the study as a whole: Cytomegalovirus-associated TCR beta chains were listed, numbering some 150.

In the case of this clone: Its cognate antigen is unknown.

Generated by immunoSEQ multiplex PCR, the TCRdb table keeps only in-frame clones and is missing some. The table shows about 150,000 clones, with 89% occurring only once. The chain recombines TRBV2 with TRBJ1-4; the match to TRBD1 covers 10 bases. The sequencing sample was made of PBMCs. The receptor comes from a young woman in good health and CMV-seropositive. CDR3 residues: CASSARQGADEKLFF. DNA for the CDR3: TGTGCCAGCAGTGCAAGACAGGGGGCGGATGAAAAACTGTTTTTT.